The entry below gives a single T cell receptor (beta chain) sequence along with its context. Its target is not known. PCR amplification relied on 60 Vbeta primers (plus 13 Jbeta primers). Sequencing was performed with immunoSEQ multiplex PCR; in TCRdb, only in-frame clones are kept and a portion is missing. The sample contains over 70,000 clones, around 80% of which appear only once. This sample was taken from a study of cytomegalovirus exposure and HLA in healthy donors. Study summary: Within the Caucasian-associated ancestry cluster were around four fifths of the 398 genotyped donors.

Whole-study findings and limits: The only immune exposure information that was available was CMV serostatus. Per a later analysis, 15,000 to 20,000 TCR beta sequences showed association with HLA alleles at 0.05 false discovery rate.

This receptor was identified in a man aged 45-60 years in good health and CMV-seropositive. The sequenced sample consisted of PBMCs.

CDR3 sequence: CASSLAGWQETQYF. CDR3 bases: TGTGCCAGCAGCTTGGCGGGATGGCAAGAGACCCAGTACTTC. The chain uses TRBV7-9 and TRBJ2-5; D might be TRBD2 (6 bases). This CDR3 is built from 14 residues. V shed 3 bases and J shed 2 bases, with 10 bases lying between them. CDR1 is SEHNR, CDR2 FQNEAQ, per germline (reference sequence).